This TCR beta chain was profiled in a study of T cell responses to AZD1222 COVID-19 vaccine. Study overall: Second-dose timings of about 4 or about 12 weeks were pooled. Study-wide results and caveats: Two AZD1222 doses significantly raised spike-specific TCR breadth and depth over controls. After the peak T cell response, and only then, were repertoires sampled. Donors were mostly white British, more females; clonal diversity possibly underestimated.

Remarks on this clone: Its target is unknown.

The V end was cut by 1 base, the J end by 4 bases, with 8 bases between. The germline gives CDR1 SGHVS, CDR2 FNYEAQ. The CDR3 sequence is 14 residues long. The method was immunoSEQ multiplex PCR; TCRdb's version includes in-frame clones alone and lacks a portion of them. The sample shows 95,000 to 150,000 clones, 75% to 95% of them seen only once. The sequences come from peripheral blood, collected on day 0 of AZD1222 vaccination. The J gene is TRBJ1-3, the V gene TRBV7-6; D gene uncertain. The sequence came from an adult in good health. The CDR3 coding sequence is TGTGCCAGCAGCTTAGAGAGAGGAGGAAACACCATATATTTT. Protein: CASSLERGGNTIYF. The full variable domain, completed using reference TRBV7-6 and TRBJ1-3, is GAGVSQSPRYKVTKRGQDVALRCDPISGHVSLYWYRQALGQGPEFLTYFNYEAQQDKSGLPNDRFSAERPEGSISTLTIQRTEQRDSAMYRCASSLERGGNTIYFGEGSWLTVV.